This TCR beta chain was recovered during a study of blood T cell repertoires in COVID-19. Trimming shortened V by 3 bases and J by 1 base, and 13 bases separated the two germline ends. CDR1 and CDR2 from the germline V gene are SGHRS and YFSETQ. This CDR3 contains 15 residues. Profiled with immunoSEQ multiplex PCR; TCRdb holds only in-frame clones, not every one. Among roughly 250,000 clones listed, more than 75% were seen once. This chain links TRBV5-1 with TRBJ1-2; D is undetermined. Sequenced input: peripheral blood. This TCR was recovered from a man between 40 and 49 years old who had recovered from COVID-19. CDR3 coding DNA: TGCGCCAGCAGCTCCTACGACACCTTTAACTATGGCTACACCTTC. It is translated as CASSSYDTFNYGYTF. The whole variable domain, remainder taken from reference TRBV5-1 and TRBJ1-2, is KAGVTQTPRYLIKTRGQQVTLSCSPISGHRSVSWYQQTPGQGLQFLFEYFSETQRNKGNFPGRFSGRQFSNSRSEMNVSTLELGDSALYLCASSSYDTFNYGYTFGSGTRLTVV.